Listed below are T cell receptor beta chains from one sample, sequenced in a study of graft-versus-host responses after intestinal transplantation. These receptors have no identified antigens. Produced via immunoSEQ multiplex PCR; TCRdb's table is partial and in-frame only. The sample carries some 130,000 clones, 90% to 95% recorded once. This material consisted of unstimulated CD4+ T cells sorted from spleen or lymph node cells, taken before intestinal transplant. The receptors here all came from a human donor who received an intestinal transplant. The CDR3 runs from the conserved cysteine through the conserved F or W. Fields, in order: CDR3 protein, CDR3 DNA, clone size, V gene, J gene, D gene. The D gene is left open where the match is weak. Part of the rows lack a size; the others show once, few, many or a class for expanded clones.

CDR3: CASRQGRQTGYTF; DNA: TGTGCCAGCAGACAGGGGAGGCAAACTGGCTACACCTTC; size: .; V: TRBV6-5; J: TRBJ1-2; D: TRBD1
CDR3: CASSSLAGEGSSTDTQYF; DNA: TGTGCCAGCAGCTCTCTAGCGGGAGAAGGTTCTAGCACAGATACGCAGTATTTT; size: .; V: TRBV7-2; J: TRBJ2-3; D: TRBD2
CDR3: CASSYSPSGTYEQYF; DNA: TGTGCCAGCAGTTACTCGCCTAGCGGTACCTACGAGCAGTACTTC; size: .; V: TRBV6-5; J: TRBJ2-7; D: TRBD2
CDR3: CASSLAGGTDTQYF; DNA: TGTGCCAGCAGCTTGGCGGGAGGAACAGATACGCAGTATTTT; size: .; V: TRBV13; J: TRBJ2-3; D: TRBD2
CDR3: CASSSSGTGGSYGYTF; DNA: TGTGCCAGCAGTTCCTCAGGGACAGGGGGGAGCTATGGCTACACCTTC; size: .; V: TRBV27; J: TRBJ1-2; D: TRBD1
CDR3: CASSSRDGGETQYF; DNA: TGTGCCAGTAGTAGCAGGGATGGGGGAGAGACCCAGTACTTC; size: .; V: TRBV19; J: TRBJ2-5; D: .
CDR3: CASTQPGLVNTGELFF; DNA: TGTGCCAGCACCCAACCGGGACTAGTCAACACCGGGGAGCTGTTTTTT; size: .; V: TRBV28; J: TRBJ2-2; D: TRBD2
CDR3: CASSRGLAYNEQFF; DNA: TGTGCCAGCAGTCGGGGACTAGCCTACAATGAGCAGTTCTTC; size: .; V: TRBV6-1; J: TRBJ2-1; D: TRBD2
CDR3: CASSERETTYEQYF; DNA: TGTGCCAGCAGTGAACGGGAGACTACCTACGAGCAGTACTTC; size: .; V: TRBV2; J: TRBJ2-7; D: .
CDR3: CASSPIGYEQYF; DNA: TGTGCCAGCAGTCCTATTGGGTACGAGCAGTACTTC; size: once; V: TRBV6-1; J: TRBJ2-7; D: .
CDR3: CASTLGSGRNTIYF; DNA: TGTGCCAGCACTCTTGGATCGGGGAGGAACACCATATATTTT; size: .; V: TRBV6-5; J: TRBJ1-3; D: .
CDR3: CAWRPAAGLTQYF; DNA: TGTGCCTGGAGGCCCGCCGCGGGACTCACGCAGTATTTT; size: .; V: TRBV30; J: TRBJ2-3; D: .
CDR3: CASSDTALRDEKLFF; DNA: TGTGCCAGCAGCGATACGGCTTTGAGGGATGAAAAACTGTTTTTT; size: .; V: TRBV6-5; J: TRBJ1-4; D: .
CDR3: CASSQDRGLAGENEQFF; DNA: TGTGCCAGCAGCCAAGATCGAGGACTAGCGGGAGAGAATGAGCAGTTCTTC; size: .; V: TRBV4-2; J: TRBJ2-1; D: TRBD2
CDR3: CASSVTTGGEQYF; DNA: TGTGCCAGCAGCGTAACGACAGGGGGCGAGCAGTACTTC; size: .; V: TRBV9; J: TRBJ2-7; D: TRBD1
CDR3: CASSDSGTSAGEQFF; DNA: TGTGCCAGCAGCGACTCCGGGACTAGCGCGGGTGAGCAGTTCTTC; size: .; V: TRBV9; J: TRBJ2-1; D: TRBD2
CDR3: CASGQGSEAFF; DNA: TGTGCCAGCGGACAGGGATCAGAAGCTTTCTTT; size: .; V: TRBV28; J: TRBJ1-1; D: TRBD1
CDR3: CASSRMAVEQFF; DNA: TGTGCCAGTAGTAGGATGGCGGTTGAGCAGTTCTTC; size: .; V: TRBV19; J: TRBJ2-1; D: .